This T cell receptor beta chain originates from a study of cytomegalovirus exposure and HLA in healthy donors. The CDR3 is 14 residues long. Between the trimmed V and J ends, which lost 1 base and 8 bases, there was a span of 14 bases. Germline CDR1 SGHVS, CDR2 FQNEAQ. Researchers ran the PCR with 60 Vbeta and 13 Jbeta primers. Profiled with immunoSEQ multiplex PCR; TCRdb holds only in-frame clones, not every one. The sample has under 150,000 clones; around 70% are singletons. The V gene is TRBV7-8, the J gene TRBJ1-1; D gene uncertain. The clonotype originates from a man aged 25 to 40 in good health and CMV-seropositive. Specimen: PBMCs. The CDR3 protein is CASSLVRRPLEAFF. DNA of the CDR3: TGTGCCAGCAGCTTAGTGCGCAGGCCCTTAGAAGCTTTCTTT.